Below are 6 T cell receptor beta chains sequenced from a single sample in a study of cytotoxic CD8 clonotypes in ibrutinib-treated CLL. Only in-frame clones appear in the TCRdb table, and some are missing; sequencing was by immunoSEQ multiplex PCR. This table has roughly 190,000 clones, about 72% appearing once. The specimen was PBMCs, collected after 24 months of ibrutinib treatment. The receptor source for this set is a human donor with chronic lymphocytic leukemia.

The rearrangement uses TRBV18 and TRBJ2-3; no firm D call. The CDR3 length is 14 residues. Germline V gene lookup returns CDR1 KGHSH and CDR2 LQKENI. V was cut by 4 bases and J by 1 base, with 9 bases left in between. The CDR3 reads CASSRDTGTDTQYF. CDR3 nucleotides: TGTGCCAGCTCACGAGATACTGGCACAGATACGCAGTATTTT.

The rearrangement joins TRBV27 to TRBJ2-2; D possibly corresponds to TRBD1 (5 bases). The germline CDR1 and CDR2 sequences are MNHEY and SMNVEV (reference sequence). Deletions cut 2 bases from V and 3 bases from J, with 10 bases between. The CDR3 has 15 residues. DNA for the CDR3: TGTGCCAGCAGTTTAACGGCAGGGTACACCGGGGAGCTGTTTTTT. This translates into CASSLTAGYTGELFF.

The J gene is TRBJ2-7, the V gene TRBV27; D might be TRBD2 (6 bases). With 3 bases removed from V and 0 bases from J, the gap between germline ends came to 9 bases. Germline assignment: CDR1 MNHEY and CDR2 SMNVEV (reference sequence). The CDR3 runs 14 residues. In nucleotides, the CDR3 is TGTGCCAGCAGTTTCCGGGAGTTCTCCTACGAGCAGTACTTC. Translating it yields CASSFREFSYEQYF.

The chain couples TRBV9 to TRBJ1-1; D call uncertain. The CDR3 has 14 amino acids. CDR1 is SGDLS, CDR2 YYNGEE, per germline. Trimming removed 3 bases from V and 11 bases from J, with 20 bases in between. The CDR3 protein is CASSERAQETPAFF. Here the CDR3 DNA reads TGTGCCAGCAGCGAGAGAGCCCAGGAAACCCCGGCTTTCTTT.

The CDR3 bases are TGTGCCAGCAGTCCCGGGGAGGCTAGCACAGATACGCAGTATTTT. Encoded protein: CASSPGEASTDTQYF. The V call is TRBV6-5, the J call TRBJ2-3; maybe TRBD2 (6 bases). Germline V gene lookup returns CDR1 MNHEY and CDR2 SVGAGI. Trimming stripped 5 bases from V and 0 bases from J, with 12 bases between. The CDR3 contains 15 residues.

This clone was seen a handful of times. This chain joins TRBV6-6 and TRBJ2-7, with D possibly TRBD2 on 6 matching bases. Trimming took 8 bases from V and 3 from J, leaving 11 bases between them. Germline V gene sequence: CDR1 MNHNY, CDR2 SVGAGI (reference sequence). CDR3 length: 12 residues. CDR3 nucleotide sequence: TGTGCCAGCGGCTTGCGGGGCTACGAGCAGTACTTC. As protein: CASGLRGYEQYF.